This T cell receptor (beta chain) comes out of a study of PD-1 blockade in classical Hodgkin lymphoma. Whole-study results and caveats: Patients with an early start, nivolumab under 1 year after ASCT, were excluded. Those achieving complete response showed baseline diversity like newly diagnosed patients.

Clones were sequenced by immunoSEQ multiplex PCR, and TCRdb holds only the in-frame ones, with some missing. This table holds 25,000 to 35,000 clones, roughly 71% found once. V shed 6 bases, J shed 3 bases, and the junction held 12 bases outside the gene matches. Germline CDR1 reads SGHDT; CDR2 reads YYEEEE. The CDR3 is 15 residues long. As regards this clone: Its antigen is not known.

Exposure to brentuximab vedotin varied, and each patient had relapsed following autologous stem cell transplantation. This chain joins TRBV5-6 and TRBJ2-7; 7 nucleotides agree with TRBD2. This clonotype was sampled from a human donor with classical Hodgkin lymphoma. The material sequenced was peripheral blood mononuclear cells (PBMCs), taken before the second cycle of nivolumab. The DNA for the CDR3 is TGTGCCAGCACCGAAATTGGGAGCGGGAACTACGAGCAGTACTTC. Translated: CASTEIGSGNYEQYF. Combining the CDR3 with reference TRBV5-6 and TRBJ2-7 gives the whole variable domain DAGVTQSPTHLIKTRGQQVTLRCSPKSGHDTVSWYQQALGQGPQFIFQYYEEEERQRGNFPDRFSGHQFPNYSSELNVNALLLGDSALYLCASTEIGSGNYEQYFGPGTRLTVT.